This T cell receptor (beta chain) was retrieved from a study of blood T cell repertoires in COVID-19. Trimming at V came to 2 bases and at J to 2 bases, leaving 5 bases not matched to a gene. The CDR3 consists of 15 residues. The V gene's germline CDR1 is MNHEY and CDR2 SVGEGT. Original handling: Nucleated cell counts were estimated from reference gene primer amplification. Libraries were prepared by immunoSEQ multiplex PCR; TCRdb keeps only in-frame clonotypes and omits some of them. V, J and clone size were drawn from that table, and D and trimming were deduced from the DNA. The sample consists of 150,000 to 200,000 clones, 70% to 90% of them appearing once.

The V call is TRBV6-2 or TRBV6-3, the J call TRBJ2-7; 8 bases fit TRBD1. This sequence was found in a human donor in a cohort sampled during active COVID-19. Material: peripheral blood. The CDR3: CASSYADRGPYEQYF. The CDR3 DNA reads TGTGCCAGCAGTTACGCCGACAGGGGCCCCTACGAGCAGTACTTC.